These T cell receptor beta chains were read from a single sample in a study of shared clonotypes between healthy human individuals. Sequenced by immunoSEQ multiplex PCR; TCRdb stores in-frame clones only, minus some. The data contain approximately 940,000 clones, 76% of them seen just once; the ten biggest clones take up over 1.3%. Input material: memory CD4+ T cells sorted from blood. These receptors originate from a man in his late teens or twenties in good health. Each CDR3 is given with its conserved first and last residue. The D gene is left open where the match is weak. Clone size appears in some rows only: once, few, many, or a class for an expanded clone.

d_gene	len	v_gene	abundance	j_gene	CDR3aa	CDR3nt
TRBD2	17	TRBV5-1	.	TRBJ2-1	CASSPVLSGGSYNEQFF	TGCGCCAGCAGCCCTGTTCTGTCGGGAGGCTCCTACAATGAGCAGTTCTTC
.	17	TRBV19	.	TRBJ2-6	CASSKDRRGTGANVLTF	TGTGCCAGTAGTAAGGACCGCAGGGGAACTGGGGCCAACGTCCTGACTTTC
.	15	TRBV27	few	TRBJ2-7	CASSSLGFTLDEQYF	TGTGCCAGCAGTTCGTTGGGCTTTACTCTCGACGAGCAGTACTTC
TRBD1	14	TRBV28	.	TRBJ2-7	CASSLQGARGEQYF	TGTGCCAGCAGTTTACAGGGGGCAAGAGGCGAGCAGTACTTC
TRBD1	18	TRBV9	.	TRBJ2-1	CASSVGSRGHGTRNEQFF	TGTGCCAGCAGCGTAGGTTCTAGGGGGCATGGTACGAGAAATGAGCAGTTCTTC
TRBD1	16	TRBV18	.	TRBJ2-1	CASSPILQGASNEQFF	TGTGCCAGCTCACCAATCTTACAGGGGGCCTCCAATGAGCAGTTCTTC
.	14	TRBV5-1	.	TRBJ2-2	CASSSAGYTGELFF	TGCGCCAGCAGCTCGGCAGGTTACACCGGGGAGCTGTTTTTT
TRBD1	16	TRBV7-8	.	TRBJ1-3	CASRGRPGGSGNTIYF	TGTGCCAGCAGAGGACGCCCAGGGGGCTCTGGAAACACCATATATTTT
.	12	TRBV9	.	TRBJ2-7	CASSVAAGSLYF	.
.	11	TRBV20-1	few	TRBJ2-1	CSARDYPEQFF	TGCAGTGCTAGAGATTATCCAGAGCAGTTCTTC
.	15	TRBV27	.	TRBJ2-6	CASNTLPSGANVLTF	TGTGCCAGCAATACCCTACCATCTGGGGCCAACGTCCTGACTTTC
.	14	TRBV5-1	.	TRBJ1-6	CASSLRNSNSPLHF	TGCGCCAGCAGCTTACGTAATTCAAATTCACCCCTCCACTTT
.	14	TRBV23-1	.	TRBJ1-6	CASSQDTERGPLHF	TGCGCCAGCAGTCAGGACACCGAGAGAGGACCCCTCCACTTT
.	17	TRBV25-1	.	TRBJ1-2	CASSEGGLYGQRYGYTF	TGTGCCAGCAGTGAGGGGGGACTGTACGGACAGCGCTATGGCTACACCTTC
.	11	TRBV20-1	.	TRBJ2-7	CSAQVGYEQYF	TGCAGTGCCCAGGTGGGGTACGAGCAGTACTTC
.	13	TRBV6-5	.	TRBJ1-5	CASSYSVSQPQHF	TGTGCCAGCAGTTACTCGGTATCCCAGCCCCAGCATTTT
.	14	TRBV6-1	.	TRBJ1-5	CASSENSGTPPQHF	TGTGCCAGCAGTGAAAACAGTGGAACGCCGCCCCAGCATTTT
.	14	TRBV5-1	.	TRBJ2-5	CASSLGRVQETQYF	TGTGCCAGCAGCTTGGGTCGGGTACAAGAGACCCAGTACTTC
.	15	TRBV19	.	TRBJ2-7	CASSIDPIASSEQYF	TGTGCCAGTAGTATAGATCCGATCGCTAGCAGCGAGCAGTACTTC
.	15	TRBV11-2	.	TRBJ2-3	CASSLDTHGADTQYF	TGTGCCAGCAGCTTAGACACCCACGGCGCAGATACGCAGTATTTT
TRBD1	15	TRBV5-1	once	TRBJ2-3	CASSPLGTATDTQYF	TGCGCCAGCAGCCCCCTAGGGACAGCGACAGATACGCAGTATTTT
TRBD1	16	TRBV2	.	TRBJ2-3	CASSTKNRGLADTQYF	TGTGCCAGCAGTACTAAAAACAGGGGGCTGGCAGATACGCAGTATTTT
.	14	TRBV6-5	.	TRBJ1-5	CASSYGNGNQPQHF	TGTGCCAGCAGTTACGGGAACGGCAATCAGCCCCAGCATTTT
.	18	TRBV7-2	once	TRBJ2-6	CASSQNLISPSGANVLTF	TGTGCCAGCAGCCAAAACTTGATTTCTCCCTCTGGGGCCAACGTCCTGACTTTC
.	14	TRBV28	.	TRBJ1-5	CAGSPSLGYQPQHF	TGTGCCGGCAGTCCGTCACTCGGTTATCAGCCCCAGCATTTT
.	14	TRBV5-4	.	TRBJ2-5	CASSSGAYQETQYF	TGTGCCAGCAGCTCCGGAGCCTACCAAGAGACCCAGTACTTC
TRBD2	15	TRBV5-1	few	TRBJ2-7	CASSGGTSGFYEQYF	TGCGCCAGCAGCGGCGGGACTAGCGGATTCTACGAGCAGTACTTC
TRBD1	15	TRBV5-6	.	TRBJ1-6	CASSGGQGGNSPLHF	TGTGCCAGCAGCGGCGGACAGGGTGGAAATTCACCCCTCCACTTT
.	15	TRBV28	.	TRBJ1-1	CASSLGVEGFTEAFF	TGTGCCAGCAGTTTAGGGGTGGAGGGGTTCACTGAAGCTTTCTTT
.	12	TRBV6-1	.	TRBJ2-7	CASSGDIYEQYF	TGTGCCAGCAGTGGAGATATATACGAGCAGTACTTC
.	14	TRBV6-4	once	TRBJ1-6	CASSEEGYNSPLHF	TGTGCCAGCAGCGAGGAAGGTTATAATTCACCCCTCCACTTT
.	15	TRBV6-5	.	TRBJ2-1	CASTPHGGRYNEQFF	TGTGCCAGCACTCCCCACGGGGGCAGGTACAATGAGCAGTTCTTC
TRBD2	16	TRBV7-6	few	TRBJ2-5	CASSLRLAGARETQYF	TGTGCCAGCAGCCTCCGACTAGCGGGAGCCCGGGAGACCCAGTACTTC
.	14	TRBV7-2	.	TRBJ2-3	CASSARPSTDTQYF	TGTGCCAGCAGCGCTCGACCCAGCACAGATACGCAGTATTTT
.	11	TRBV6-6	.	TRBJ2-3	CASRFTDTQYF	TGTGCCAGCAGGTTCACAGATACGCAGTATTTT
TRBD2	14	TRBV7-2	.	TRBJ2-3	CASSGLASTDTQYF	TGTGCCAGCAGCGGACTAGCGTCCACAGATACGCAGTATTTT
.	13	TRBV2	.	TRBJ2-5	CASSGGGSETQYF	TGTGCCAGCAGCGGTGGGGGATCAGAGACCCAGTACTTC
.	12	TRBV11-2	.	TRBJ2-7	CASSLGPDEQYF	TGTGCCAGCAGCTTAGGCCCTGACGAGCAGTACTTC
.	13	TRBV2	few	TRBJ2-1	CASKDFPYNEQFF	TGTGCCAGCAAGGACTTCCCCTACAATGAGCAGTTCTTC
TRBD2	14	TRBV2	.	TRBJ2-5	CASSYSGSKETQYF	TGTGCCAGCAGTTATAGCGGGAGTAAAGAGACCCAGTACTTC
TRBD1	14	TRBV19	.	TRBJ2-5	CASSTSGGRETQYF	TGTGCCAGTAGTACCTCAGGGGGCCGGGAGACCCAGTACTTC
.	14	TRBV30	.	TRBJ1-1	CAWRLALLGAEAFF	TGTGCCTGGAGATTAGCTCTCCTGGGGGCTGAAGCTTTCTTT
.	16	TRBV6-1	many	TRBJ1-6	CASSEVVYSYNSPLHF	TGTGCCAGCAGTGAAGTAGTTTACTCCTATAATTCACCCCTCCACTTT